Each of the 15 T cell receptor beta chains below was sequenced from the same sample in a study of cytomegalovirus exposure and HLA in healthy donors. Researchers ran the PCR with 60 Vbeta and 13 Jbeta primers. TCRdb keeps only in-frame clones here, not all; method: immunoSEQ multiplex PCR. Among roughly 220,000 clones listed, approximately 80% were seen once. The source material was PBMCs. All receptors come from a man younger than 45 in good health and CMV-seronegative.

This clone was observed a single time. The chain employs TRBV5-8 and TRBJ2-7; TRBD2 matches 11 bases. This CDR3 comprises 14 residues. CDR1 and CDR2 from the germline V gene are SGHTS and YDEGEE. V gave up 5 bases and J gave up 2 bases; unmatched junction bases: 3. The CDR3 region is CASSYSGGAYEQYF. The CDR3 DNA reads TGTGCCAGCAGTTATAGCGGGGGGGCCTACGAGCAGTACTTC.

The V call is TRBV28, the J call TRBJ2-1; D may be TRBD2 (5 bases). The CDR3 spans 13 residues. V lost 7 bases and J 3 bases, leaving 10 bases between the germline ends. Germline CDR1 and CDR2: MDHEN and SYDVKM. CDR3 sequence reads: CASIGLDYNEQFF. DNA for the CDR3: TGTGCCAGCATTGGACTTGACTACAATGAGCAGTTCTTC.

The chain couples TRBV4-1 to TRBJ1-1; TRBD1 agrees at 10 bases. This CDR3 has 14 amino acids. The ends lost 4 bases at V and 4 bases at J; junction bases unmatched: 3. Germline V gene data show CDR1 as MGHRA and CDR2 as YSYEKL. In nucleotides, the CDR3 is TGCGCCAGCAGCCTGACAGGGGGCGGCACTGAAGCTTTCTTT. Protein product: CASSLTGGGTEAFF.

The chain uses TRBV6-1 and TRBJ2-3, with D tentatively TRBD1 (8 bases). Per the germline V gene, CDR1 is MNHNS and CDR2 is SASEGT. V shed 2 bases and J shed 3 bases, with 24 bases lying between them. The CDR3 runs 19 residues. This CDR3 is CASSEWGGTGIFETDTQYF. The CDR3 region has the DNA TGTGCCAGCAGTGAATGGGGAGGGACAGGTATTTTTGAAACAGATACGCAGTATTTT.

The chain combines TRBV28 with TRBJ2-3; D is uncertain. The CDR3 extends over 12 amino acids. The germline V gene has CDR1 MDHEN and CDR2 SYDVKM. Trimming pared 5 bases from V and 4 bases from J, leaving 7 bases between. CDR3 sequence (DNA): TGTGCCAGCAGTGGTTCGGCAGATACGCAGTATTTT. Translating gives CASSGSADTQYF.

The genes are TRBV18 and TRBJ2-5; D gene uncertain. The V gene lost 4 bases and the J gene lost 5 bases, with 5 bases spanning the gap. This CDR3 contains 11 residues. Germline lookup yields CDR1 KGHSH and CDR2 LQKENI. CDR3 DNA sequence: TGTGCCAGCTCACAAGCGGAGACCCAGTACTTC. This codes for CASSQAETQYF.

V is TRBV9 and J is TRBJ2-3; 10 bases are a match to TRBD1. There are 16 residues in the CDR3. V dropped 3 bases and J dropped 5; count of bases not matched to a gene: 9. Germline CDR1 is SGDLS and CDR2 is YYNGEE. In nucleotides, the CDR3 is TGTGCCAGCAGCGAGAGAGGGGGACAGGGGAAAGATACGCAGTATTTT. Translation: CASSERGGQGKDTQYF.

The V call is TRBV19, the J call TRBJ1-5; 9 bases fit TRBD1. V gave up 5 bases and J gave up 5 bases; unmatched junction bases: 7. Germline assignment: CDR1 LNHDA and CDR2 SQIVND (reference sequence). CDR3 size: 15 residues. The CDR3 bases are TGTGCCAGTAGTGTCTACCGGGACAGGGATCAGCCCCAGCATTTT. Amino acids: CASSVYRDRDQPQHF.

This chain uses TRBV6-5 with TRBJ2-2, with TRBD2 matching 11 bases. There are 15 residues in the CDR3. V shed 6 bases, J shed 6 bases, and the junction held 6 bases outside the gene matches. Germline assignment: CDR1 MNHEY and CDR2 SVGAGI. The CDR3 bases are TGTGCCAGCAGACGCGGGACTAGCGGCCCCGGGGAGCTGTTTTTT. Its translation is CASRRGTSGPGELFF.

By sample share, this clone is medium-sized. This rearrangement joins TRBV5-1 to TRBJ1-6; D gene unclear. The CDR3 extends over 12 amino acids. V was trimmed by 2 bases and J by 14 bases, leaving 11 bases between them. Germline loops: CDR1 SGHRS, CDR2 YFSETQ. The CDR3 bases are TGCGCCAGCAGCTTAGTAGGCGGGGCCCTCCACTTT. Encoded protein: CASSLVGGALHF.

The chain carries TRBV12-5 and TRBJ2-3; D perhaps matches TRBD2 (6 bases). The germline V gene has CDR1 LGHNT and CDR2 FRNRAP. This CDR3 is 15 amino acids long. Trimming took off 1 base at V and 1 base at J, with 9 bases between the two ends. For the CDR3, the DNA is TGTGCTAGTGGTTTGGGACTAGGGGGCACAGATACGCAGTATTTT. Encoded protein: CASGLGLGGTDTQYF.

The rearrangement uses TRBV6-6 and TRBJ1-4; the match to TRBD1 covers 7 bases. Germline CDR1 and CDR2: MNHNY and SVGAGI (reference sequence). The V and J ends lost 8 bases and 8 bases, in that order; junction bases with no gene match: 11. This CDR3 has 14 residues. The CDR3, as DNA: TGTGCCAGCGGTAGGGGGCCGTCCGAGGAAAAACTGTTTTTT. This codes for CASGRGPSEEKLFF.

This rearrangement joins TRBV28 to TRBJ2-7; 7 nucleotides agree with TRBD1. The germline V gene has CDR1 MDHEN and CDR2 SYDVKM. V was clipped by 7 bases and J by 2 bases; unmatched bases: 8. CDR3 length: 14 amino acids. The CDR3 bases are TGTGCCAGCACCGATACAGGGGCCCCCTACGAGCAGTACTTC. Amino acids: CASTDTGAPYEQYF. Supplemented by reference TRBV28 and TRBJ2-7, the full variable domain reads DVKVTQSSRYLVKRTGEKVFLECVQDMDHENMFWYRQDPGLGLRLIYFSYDVKMKEKGDIPEGYSVSREKKERFSLILESASTNQTSMYLCASTDTGAPYEQYFGPGTRLTVT.

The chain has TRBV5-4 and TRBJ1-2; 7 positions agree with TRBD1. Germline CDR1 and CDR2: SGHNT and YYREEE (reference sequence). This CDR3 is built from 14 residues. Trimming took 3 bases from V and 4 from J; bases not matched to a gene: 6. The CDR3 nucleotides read TGTGCCAGCAGCTCCACAGGGGCCGGCTATGGCTACACCTTC. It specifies CASSSTGAGYGYTF.

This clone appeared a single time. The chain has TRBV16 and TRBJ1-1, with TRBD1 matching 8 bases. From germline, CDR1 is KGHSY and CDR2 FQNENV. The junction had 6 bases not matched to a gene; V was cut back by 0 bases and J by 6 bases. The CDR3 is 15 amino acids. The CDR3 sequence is CASSQSRTGIAEAFF. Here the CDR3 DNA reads TGTGCCAGCAGCCAATCCCGGACAGGGATCGCTGAAGCTTTCTTT.